Here is one T cell receptor beta chain with its context. Its antigen remains undetermined. Per-base qualities were not stored, and no clone one base away is much larger. The sample belongs to a study of cytomegalovirus exposure and HLA in healthy donors listed by TCRdb under 2017. Background for the entire study: According to a later analysis, one platform produced both the 120 validation repertoires and the 670 or so repertoires of the first cohort. To predict cytomegalovirus infection status, the study combined high-throughput TCR immunosequencing, statistical association of individual TCRs with disease status, and machine learning. A separate validation cohort of about 110 different subjects was used in addition to the approximately 640-subject first cohort. The study aimed to test whether cataloging public T cell receptors could reveal signatures of past pathogen exposure. The paper's findings and limits, for the study overall: Of the cluster scores, around 95% were above 0 in a later analysis, which found that TCRs clustered in the first cohort also tended to co-occur in the 120 validation repertoires. In both the original and validation cohorts, the classifier was reported to diagnose cytomegalovirus status with high specificity and sensitivity. Most TCR sequences were seen in very few donors, while some public TCRs were found in many individuals. A later analysis lacked HLA typing for the validation cohort, so it scored co-occurrence in that cohort across all 110 or so repertoires. In vitro tests confirmed that a few of the cytomegalovirus-associated TCR beta chains recognize cytomegalovirus antigens. The authors suggested that the approach could potentially be extended to other disease states and immunological phenotypes. The study listed 164 TCR beta chains as associated with cytomegalovirus.

The donors were included in the validation cohort of 100 to 150 subjects, a group kept apart from the roughly 670-subject first cohort. Its CDR3 holds 18 amino acids, cysteine through phenylalanine. Only CDR3 DNA remains: 54 bases, in frame from the first base. The germline V gene (reference sequence) specifies SEHNR as CDR1 and FQNEAQ as CDR2. Ends trimmed: V by 3 bases, J by 0 bases; bases unmatched to a gene: 8. Preparation of the library involved the immunoSEQ multiplex PCR assay. In the paper's pipeline: A statistical classification framework was developed to diagnose cytomegalovirus status using the catalog of TCR beta chain sequences. What TCRdb holds here is the immuneACCESS table cut down to in-frame rearrangements. Part of the clones is not present; checked against another copy, under half of the missing clones reflect an unresolved V gene, and the others are unexplained. That table is the source of V, J and clone size, and D and trimming were worked out from the DNA. This sample has fewer than 120,000 clones in its table, and approximately 89% of those were observed once. The ten largest clonotypes hold under 2% of the sample.

The sequence was collected from a woman aged 18-30 years in good health and CMV-seronegative. The sequence links TRBV7-9 to TRBJ2-6, and TRBD1 aligns with 7 junction nucleotides. Sequencing input: PBMCs. The DNA reads TGTGCCAGCAGCTTTTTAACAGGGGCCCTCTCTGGGGCCAACGTCCTGACTTTC. It encodes CASSFLTGALSGANVLTF.